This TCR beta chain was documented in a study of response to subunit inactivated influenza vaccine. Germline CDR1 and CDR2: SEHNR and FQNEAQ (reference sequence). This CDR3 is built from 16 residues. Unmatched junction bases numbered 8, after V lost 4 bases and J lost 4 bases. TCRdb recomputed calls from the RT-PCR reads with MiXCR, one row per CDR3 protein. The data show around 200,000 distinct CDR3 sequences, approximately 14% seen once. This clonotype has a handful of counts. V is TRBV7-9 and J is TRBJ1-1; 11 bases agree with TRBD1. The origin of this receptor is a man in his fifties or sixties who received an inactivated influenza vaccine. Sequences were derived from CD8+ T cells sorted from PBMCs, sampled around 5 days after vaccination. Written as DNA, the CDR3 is TGTGCCAGCAGCTCCGTGGGACAGGGGGAATTCACTGAAGCTTTCTTT. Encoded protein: CASSSVGQGEFTEAFF.